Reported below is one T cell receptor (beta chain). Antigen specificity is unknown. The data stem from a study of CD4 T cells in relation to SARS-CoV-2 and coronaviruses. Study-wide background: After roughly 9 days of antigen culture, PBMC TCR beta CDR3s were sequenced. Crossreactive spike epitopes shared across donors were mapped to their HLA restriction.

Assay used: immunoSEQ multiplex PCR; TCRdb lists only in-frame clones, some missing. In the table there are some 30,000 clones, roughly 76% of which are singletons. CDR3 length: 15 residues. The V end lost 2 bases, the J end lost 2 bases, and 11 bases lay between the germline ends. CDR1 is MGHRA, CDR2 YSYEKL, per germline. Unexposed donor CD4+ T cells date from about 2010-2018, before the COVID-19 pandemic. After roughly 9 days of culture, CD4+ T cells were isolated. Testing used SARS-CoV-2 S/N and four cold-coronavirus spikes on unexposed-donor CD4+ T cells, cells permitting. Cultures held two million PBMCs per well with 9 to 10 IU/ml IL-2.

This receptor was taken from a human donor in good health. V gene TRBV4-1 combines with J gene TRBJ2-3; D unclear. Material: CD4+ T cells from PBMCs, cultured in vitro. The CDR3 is CASSQTAIATDTQYF. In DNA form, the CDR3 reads TGCGCCAGCAGCCAAACGGCGATAGCCACAGATACGCAGTATTTT.